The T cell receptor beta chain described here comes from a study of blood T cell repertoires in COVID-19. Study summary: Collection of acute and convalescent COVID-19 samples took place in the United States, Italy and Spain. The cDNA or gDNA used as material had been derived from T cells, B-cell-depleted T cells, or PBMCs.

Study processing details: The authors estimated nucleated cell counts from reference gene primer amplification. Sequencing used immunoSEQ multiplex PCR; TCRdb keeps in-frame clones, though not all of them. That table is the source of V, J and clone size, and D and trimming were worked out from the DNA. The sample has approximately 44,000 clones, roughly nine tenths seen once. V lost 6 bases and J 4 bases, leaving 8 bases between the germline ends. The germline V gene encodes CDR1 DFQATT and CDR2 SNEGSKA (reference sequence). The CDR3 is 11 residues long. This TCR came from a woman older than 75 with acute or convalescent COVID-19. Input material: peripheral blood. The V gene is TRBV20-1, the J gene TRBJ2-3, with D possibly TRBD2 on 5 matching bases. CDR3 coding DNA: TGCAGTGCGTCGAGGGCAGATACGCAGTATTTT. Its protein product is CSASRADTQYF.